A selection of T cell receptor beta chains follows, all from one sample in a study of human T cells and chemical hapten exposure. TCRdb recomputed calls from the RACE reads with MiXCR, one row per CDR3 protein. The sample yields about 100,000 distinct CDR3 sequences, roughly a tenth seen once. Sequences were derived from whole blood, sampled in connection with sensitization to the hapten diphenylcyclopropenone (DPC). These receptors originate from a middle-aged man with alopecia areata. Some clones in this sample may be carry-over from other donors' samples. Each CDR3 is given with its conserved first and last residue. The D gene is left open where the match is weak. Not every row has a clone size; where given, it reads once, few, many or a size class.

v_call: TRBV5-6
d_call: TRBD1
j_call: TRBJ1-5
clone_size: NA
cdr3_nt: TGTGCCAGCAGCTTTCGACAGGGGGCCCTCTCCAATCAGCCCCAGCATTTT
cdr3_aa: CASSFRQGALSNQPQHF

v_call: TRBV4-2
d_call: TRBD2
j_call: TRBJ2-5
clone_size: NA
cdr3_nt: TGTGCCAGCAGCCAACGTCAGGGACTAGCGGGAGTTGAGACCCAGTACTTC
cdr3_aa: CASSQRQGLAGVETQYF

v_call: TRBV29-1
d_call: TRBD2
j_call: TRBJ2-3
clone_size: NA
cdr3_nt: TGCAGCGTTGAAGACGAGGGCCTAGCGGGAGCCTTAGATACGCAGTATTTT
cdr3_aa: CSVEDEGLAGALDTQYF

v_call: TRBV10-3
d_call: NA
j_call: TRBJ2-1
clone_size: few
cdr3_nt: TGTGCCATCAGGGGGGTCCCGGCTGAGCAGTTCTTC
cdr3_aa: CAIRGVPAEQFF

v_call: TRBV7-7
d_call: NA
j_call: TRBJ2-7
clone_size: NA
cdr3_nt: TGTGCTAGCAGCCCAACCCCAGGGATACGAGCCGAGCAGTACTTC
cdr3_aa: CASSPTPGIRAEQYF

v_call: TRBV20-1
d_call: NA
j_call: TRBJ1-6
clone_size: few
cdr3_nt: TGCAGTGCTGGGCAGTCCCGGGATTCACCCCTCCACTTT
cdr3_aa: CSAGQSRDSPLHF

v_call: TRBV20-1
d_call: NA
j_call: TRBJ2-3
clone_size: NA
cdr3_nt: TGCAGTGCTACCCAGCAGGCGGGCACAGATACGCAGTATTTT
cdr3_aa: CSATQQAGTDTQYF

v_call: TRBV6-6
d_call: NA
j_call: TRBJ1-5
clone_size: many
cdr3_nt: TGTGCCAGCAGTTACGCGGATCAGCCCCAGCATTTT
cdr3_aa: CASSYADQPQHF

v_call: TRBV6-2/TRBV6-3
d_call: NA
j_call: TRBJ2-3
clone_size: NA
cdr3_nt: TGTGCCAGCGGGGGGATCACAGATACGCAGTATTTT
cdr3_aa: CASGGITDTQYF

v_call: TRBV9
d_call: NA
j_call: TRBJ2-2
clone_size: NA
cdr3_nt: TGTGCCAGCAGCCCCCGAGGTTTCACCGGGGAGCTGTTTTTT
cdr3_aa: CASSPRGFTGELFF

v_call: TRBV28
d_call: NA
j_call: TRBJ2-2
clone_size: few
cdr3_nt: TGTGCCAGCAGTCAACCTCCCACCGGGGAGCTGTTTTTT
cdr3_aa: CASSQPPTGELFF

v_call: TRBV20-1
d_call: TRBD2
j_call: TRBJ2-3
clone_size: few
cdr3_nt: TGCAGTGCTAGAGATCCAACTAGCGGGAGTATTGGCACAGATACGCAGTATTTT
cdr3_aa: CSARDPTSGSIGTDTQYF

v_call: TRBV7-2
d_call: NA
j_call: TRBJ2-4
clone_size: NA
cdr3_nt: TGTGCCAGCAGCTTATCCCGACAGGAAAACATTCAGTACTTC
cdr3_aa: CASSLSRQENIQYF

v_call: TRBV12-3/TRBV12-4
d_call: NA
j_call: TRBJ2-5
clone_size: few
cdr3_nt: TGTGCCAGCACCCGTGACTGGTCGCAAGAGACCCAGTACTTC
cdr3_aa: CASTRDWSQETQYF

v_call: TRBV25-1
d_call: NA
j_call: TRBJ2-7
clone_size: NA
cdr3_nt: TGTGCCAGCAGTGGTGTACAGGGACACTACGAGCAGTACTTC
cdr3_aa: CASSGVQGHYEQYF

v_call: TRBV27
d_call: NA
j_call: TRBJ1-5
clone_size: medium-sized
cdr3_nt: TGTGCCAGCAGTTTTCACCGTAATAGCAATCAGCCCCAGCATTTT
cdr3_aa: CASSFHRNSNQPQHF

v_call: TRBV12-3/TRBV12-4
d_call: NA
j_call: TRBJ1-4
clone_size: few
cdr3_nt: TGTGCCAGCAGTTTAACCGGACAGCGAAATGAAAAACTGTTTTTT
cdr3_aa: CASSLTGQRNEKLFF

v_call: TRBV6-2/TRBV6-3
d_call: NA
j_call: TRBJ2-3
clone_size: few
cdr3_nt: TGTGCCAGCAGTTACACGAGCGCAGATACGCAGTATTTT
cdr3_aa: CASSYTSADTQYF

v_call: TRBV27
d_call: NA
j_call: TRBJ2-3
clone_size: NA
cdr3_nt: TGTGCCAGCAGTCCCCGAAGGGCTCAGGATACGCAGTATTTT
cdr3_aa: CASSPRRAQDTQYF